The 26 T cell receptor beta chains reported below all come from one sample, sequenced in a study of metastatic and nonmetastatic thyroid tumors. TCRdb re-clonotyped the PCR reads via MiXCR. The sample has some 20,000 clones, around 16% seen once. Patients underwent thyroid surgery, and none had received any treatment before it. The sequenced sample was blood. These receptors all come from a female donor with papillary thyroid cancer or a benign thyroid nodule (not recorded which). Some clones in this sample may be carry-over from other donors' samples.

Ten or more counts support this clone. The V call is TRBV20-1, the J call TRBJ2-7; perhaps TRBD1 as D (6 bases). This CDR3 has 14 amino acids. Between the trimmed V and J ends, which lost 0 bases and 0 bases, there was a span of 9 bases. Germline CDR1 is DFQATT and CDR2 is SNEGSKA (reference sequence). CDR3 protein: CSARDRQDSYEQYF. The CDR3 DNA follows: TGCAGTGCTAGAGATAGACAGGACTCCTACGAGCAGTACTTC.

This clone was detected ten times or more. The chain recombines TRBV2 with TRBJ1-6, with TRBD1 matching over 7 bases. The ends lost 2 bases at V and 9 bases at J; junction bases unmatched: 7. The germline CDR1 and CDR2 sequences are SNHLY and FYNNEI. The CDR3 sequence is 15 residues long. This CDR3 reads CASSESHRGISPLHF. The CDR3 DNA reads TGTGCCAGCAGTGAATCCCACAGGGGTATTTCACCCCTCCACTTT.

The table lists this clone with many counts. This chain joins TRBV7-3 and TRBJ2-3; D unresolved. V shed 4 bases and J shed 1 base, with 6 bases lying between them. Germline values: CDR1 SGHTA, CDR2 FQGTGA. This CDR3 comprises 13 residues. CDR3 coding DNA: TGTGCCAGCAGCTCCGTTCGCACAGATACGCAGTATTTT. Amino acids: CASSSVRTDTQYF.

This clone has at least ten counts. The chain uses TRBV2 and TRBJ2-7; 10 bases fit TRBD1. CDR1 and CDR2 from the germline V gene are SNHLY and FYNNEI. The CDR3 is 15 residues long. With V trimmed by 6 bases and J by 0 bases, 5 bases remained unmatched. CDR3 in amino acids: CASRVGQGSSYEQYF. The CDR3 bases are TGTGCCAGCAGAGTGGGACAGGGGAGCTCCTACGAGCAGTACTTC. The variable domain in full, with the rest retrieved from reference TRBV2 and TRBJ2-7, is EPEVTQTPSHQVTQMGQEVILRCVPISNHLYFYWYRQILGQKVEFLVSFYNNEISEKSEIFDDQFSVERPDGSNFTLKIRSTKLEDSAMYFCASRVGQGSSYEQYFGPGTRLTVT.

Details on this clone: Given a much more abundant clone one base away, this may be a read error. The sample has other DNA sequences that encode this CDR3 too. The chain employs TRBV30 and TRBJ2-5; D might be TRBD1 (5 bases). This CDR3 comprises 14 residues. V shed 2 bases and J shed 2 bases, with 12 bases lying between them. Germline V gene lookup returns CDR1 GTSNPN and CDR2 SVGIG (reference sequence). CDR3 in DNA: TGTGCCTGGAGTCCCCAGGGTATTCAAGAGACCCAGTACTTC. It encodes CAWSPQGIQETQYF.

This clone was seen at least ten times. The V call is TRBV7-9, the J call TRBJ2-1; TRBD2 agrees at 9 bases. The V gene's germline CDR1 is SEHNR and CDR2 FQNEAQ (reference sequence). Trimming took 10 bases from V and 12 from J; bases not matched to a gene: 10. The CDR3 has 12 amino acids. CDR3 protein: CANTGSGRTQFF. DNA for the CDR3: TGTGCCAACACGGGCAGCGGGAGGACGCAGTTCTTC. The full variable domain, in which reference TRBV7-9 and TRBJ2-1 provide the parts outside the CDR3, is DTGVSQNPRHKITKRGQNVTFRCDPISEHNRLYWYRQTLGQGPEFLTYFQNEAQLEKSRLLSDRFSAERPKGSFSTLEIQRTEQGDSAMYLCANTGSGRTQFFGPGTRLTVL.

This clone was recorded at least ten times. V and J are TRBV19 and TRBJ2-3, with D uncertain. The germline gives CDR1 LNHDA, CDR2 SQIVND (reference sequence). V was pared by 4 bases and J by 6 bases, with 8 bases between. This CDR3 has 12 residues. The CDR3 region has the DNA TGTGCCAGTAGTACGCCTACTGATACGCAGTATTTT. It yields the protein CASSTPTDTQYF.

This clone has only a few counts. This could be a read error, since a much larger clone is one nucleotide away. Other DNA sequences in the sample encode the same CDR3. The chain recombines TRBV5-4 with TRBJ1-1, with 9 nucleotides matching TRBD1. Germline V gene lookup returns CDR1 SGHNT and CDR2 YYREEE (reference sequence). The CDR3 covers 14 residues. The CDR3, as DNA: TGCGCCAGCAGCACCAGGACAGGGGATTGGCCAGCTTTCTTT. It translates to CASSTRTGDWPAFF.

The chain has TRBV6-1 and TRBJ2-7; the match to TRBD1 covers 8 bases. The CDR3 is 15 residues long. The V gene end was trimmed by 1 base and the J gene end by 3 bases; junction bases not matched to a gene: 5. Germline CDR1 MNHNS, CDR2 SASEGT. The CDR3 loop reads CASSEEGQDFYEQYF. The DNA of the CDR3 is TGTGCCAGCAGTGAAGAGGGACAGGACTTCTACGAGCAGTACTTC.

This clone has ten or more counts. The V gene is TRBV9, the J gene TRBJ2-5; 9 bases fit TRBD2. Looked up from germline, CDR1 is SGDLS and CDR2 is YYNGEE. This CDR3 contains 15 residues. The trim removed 0 bases at V and 0 bases at J, leaving 0 bases unmatched. The chain's CDR3 is CASSVGGGDQETQYF. The CDR3 nucleotides read TGTGCCAGCAGCGTAGGCGGGGGGGACCAAGAGACCCAGTACTTC. The full variable domain, with the rest looked up from reference TRBV9 and TRBJ2-5, is DSGVTQTPKHLITATGQRVTLRCSPRSGDLSVYWYQQSLDQGLQFLIQYYNGEERAKGNILERFSAQQFPDLHSELNLSSLELGDSALYFCASSVGGGDQETQYFGPGTRLLVL.

This clone turned up a few times. This rearrangement joins TRBV12-5 to TRBJ2-2, with D possibly matching TRBD1 (5 bases). V was shortened by 1 base and J by 3 bases, with 12 bases between the two germline ends. From germline, CDR1 is LGHNT and CDR2 FRNRAP. The CDR3 spans 16 residues. Written as DNA, the CDR3 is TGTGCTAGTGGTTTGGCATGGGGCGGACACACCGGGGAGCTGTTTTTT. As protein: CASGLAWGGHTGELFF.

Many counts were recorded for this clone. This CDR3 reads CASRPRDRGTGNEQFF. The DNA for the CDR3 is TGTGCCAGCAGGCCTAGGGACAGGGGAACGGGTAATGAGCAGTTCTTC. This chain uses TRBV12-3 or TRBV12-4 with TRBJ2-1; 10 bases align to TRBD1. This CDR3 is built from 16 residues. The trim removed 6 bases at V and 7 bases at J, leaving 12 bases unmatched.

This clone was counted ten times or more. The V and J genes are TRBV7-6 and TRBJ2-2; the match to TRBD2 covers 12 bases. This CDR3 is built from 15 residues. Germline CDR1 SGHVS, CDR2 FNYEAQ. The V gene end was trimmed by 8 bases and the J gene end by 6 bases; junction bases not matched to a gene: 7. CDR3 region: CASGLTSGSSGELFF. The CDR3 DNA follows: TGTGCCAGCGGCCTGACTAGCGGGAGCTCCGGGGAGCTGTTTTTT.

The table lists this clone with a few counts. The chain joins TRBV27 to TRBJ2-7, with D perhaps being TRBD1 or TRBD2 (7 bases each). The germline V gene encodes CDR1 MNHEY and CDR2 SMNVEV (reference sequence). This CDR3 spans 14 amino acids. Trimming took 6 bases from V and 3 from J, leaving 15 bases between them. CDR3 nucleotides: TGTGCCAGCAGCCCCAGGGGGGGAAACTACGAGCAGTACTTC. Translating gives CASSPRGGNYEQYF.

This clone has a count of ten or more. The chain couples TRBV20-1 to TRBJ1-2; 9 bases agree with TRBD1. Per the germline V gene, CDR1 is DFQATT and CDR2 is SNEGSKA (reference sequence). Germline trimming cut 0 bases from V and 3 bases from J; bases unmatched to any gene: 2. The CDR3 sequence is 14 residues long. DNA for the CDR3: TGCAGTGCTAGAGAGGACAGGGGCTACTATGGCTACACCTTC. Protein product: CSAREDRGYYGYTF.

Sample share makes this clone medium-sized. This chain uses TRBV2 with TRBJ2-7; 7 bases agree with TRBD1. With V trimmed by 7 bases and J by 0 bases, 3 bases remained unmatched. CDR1 SNHLY and CDR2 FYNNEI come from the germline V gene. The CDR3 length is 13 residues. The chain's CDR3 is CASIRDSSYEQYF. The CDR3 region has the DNA TGTGCCAGCATCCGGGACAGCTCCTACGAGCAGTACTTC.

The CDR3, as DNA: TGTGCCAGCGGGACTTGGGGCTACGAGCAGTACTTC. Its translation: CASGTWGYEQYF. The chain has TRBV11-3 and TRBJ2-7; D possibly corresponds to TRBD2 (6 bases). Per germline, CDR1 SGHNT and CDR2 YENEEA. The CDR3 sequence is 12 residues long. Trimming removed 8 bases from V and 3 bases from J, with 11 bases in between.

Sample share makes this clone medium-sized. The genes are TRBV12-3 or TRBV12-4 and TRBJ1-1; the D gene is possibly TRBD1 (5 bases). Between the trimmed V and J ends, which lost 7 bases and 5 bases, there was a span of 17 bases. The CDR3 covers 14 residues. CDR3 amino acids: CASTEWGLETEAFF. CDR3 DNA: TGTGCCAGCACGGAGTGGGGGTTGGAGACTGAAGCTTTCTTT.

This clone was observed at least ten times. The V gene is TRBV7-9, the J gene TRBJ2-3, with 9 bases matching TRBD2. The trim removed 1 base at V and 7 bases at J, leaving 9 bases unmatched. The CDR3 runs 16 residues. CDR1 and CDR2 (germline): SEHNR, FQNEAQ (reference sequence). This chain's CDR3 is CASSLEIGAGGYTQYF. The CDR3 coding sequence is TGTGCCAGCAGCTTAGAAATTGGAGCGGGGGGATATACGCAGTATTTT.

This clone was detected ten times or more. The rearrangement joins TRBV9 to TRBJ2-1, with 8 positions matching TRBD2. The CDR3 length is 14 residues. V shed 2 bases and J 6 bases; nucleotides not matched to a gene: 4. Looked up from germline, CDR1 is SGDLS and CDR2 is YYNGEE. CDR3 region: CASSVGGVLNEQFF. Written as DNA, the CDR3 is TGTGCCAGCAGCGTCGGGGGGGTCCTCAATGAGCAGTTCTTC.

This clone is termed medium-sized. The genes are TRBV10-1 and TRBJ1-1; D uncertain. Germline CDR1 is WNHNN and CDR2 is SYGVQD (reference sequence). This CDR3 comprises 13 residues. V lost 6 bases to trimming and J lost 1 base, with 9 bases between them. The CDR3 sequence: CASRDTENTEAFF. CDR3 DNA: TGCGCCAGCAGAGATACAGAGAACACTGAAGCTTTCTTT.

There are many counts of this clone. At one boundary the junction diverges from the germline segment, which might be a read error. The V call is TRBV7-7, the J call TRBJ1-1; D ambiguous. CDR1 and CDR2 from the germline V gene are SSHAT and FNYEAQ (reference sequence). This CDR3 comprises 17 residues. CDR3 sequence: CASSLGSRRAMNTEAFF. The CDR3, as DNA: TGTGCTAGCAGCTTAGGTTCGAGACGGGCAATGAACACTGAAGCTTTCTTT.

This chain connects TRBV10-3 to TRBJ2-1; 7 nucleotides match TRBD2. There are 13 residues in the CDR3. The ends lost 4 bases at V and 7 bases at J; junction bases unmatched: 4. Germline CDR1 is ENHRY and CDR2 is SYGVKD. The CDR3 sequence is CAISGRGVNEQFF. The DNA for the CDR3 is TGTGCCATCAGTGGTCGGGGGGTTAATGAGCAGTTCTTC.

The rearrangement joins TRBV18 to TRBJ1-1; D may be TRBD1 (6 bases). The CDR3 runs to 16 residues. The germline CDR1 and CDR2 sequences are KGHSH and LQKENI. With 6 bases removed from V and 1 base from J, the gap between germline ends came to 18 bases. CDR3 sequence: CASSRRGAGSNTEAFF. The CDR3 DNA follows: TGTGCCAGCTCCCGCAGGGGCGCGGGTTCGAACACTGAAGCTTTCTTT.

This clone is medium-sized within its sample. This sequence joins TRBV6-1 and TRBJ1-5; no clear D gene. CDR1 and CDR2 (germline): MNHNS, SASEGT. V was cut by 6 bases and J by 4 bases, with 10 bases left in between. The CDR3 runs to 13 residues. CDR3 protein: CASRAQRNQPQHF. The CDR3 DNA reads TGTGCCAGCAGGGCACAGAGGAATCAGCCCCAGCATTTT.

This clone occurred many times. The gene calls are TRBV11-1 and TRBJ1-5; D may be TRBD1 (5 bases). Germline loops: CDR1 SGHAT, CDR2 FQDESV (reference sequence). The CDR3 sequence is 16 residues long. V was pared by 5 bases and J by 4 bases, with 18 bases between. The CDR3 loop reads CASSLTLGELNQPQHF. CDR3 bases: TGTGCCAGCAGCCTAACCTTGGGGGAGTTGAATCAGCCCCAGCATTTT.